This T cell receptor (beta chain) was profiled in a study of cytomegalovirus exposure and HLA in healthy donors. Broader study findings: From TCR beta sequences, most subjects' HLA-A and HLA-B alleles were reportedly predicted accurately. Later work showed greater clonal expansion in HLA-associated TCR beta chains than in equally common others. Highly shared variants forming one cluster were likely a sequencing artifact.

The PCR ran on 60 Vbeta and 13 Jbeta primers. Generated by immunoSEQ multiplex PCR, the TCRdb table keeps only in-frame clones and is missing some. The sample lists some 180,000 clones; 75% to 90% were seen once. The CDR3 loop spans 13 amino acids. V lost 6 bases to trimming and J lost 2 bases, with 11 bases between them. From germline, CDR1 is SNHLY and CDR2 FYNNEI. This clone showed up just a few times. What it binds is not known. Source material: PBMCs. This TCR was recovered from a male donor in good health and CMV-seronegative. This chain connects TRBV2 to TRBJ2-7, with D possibly being TRBD1 (6 bases). The CDR3 DNA sequence: TGTGCCAGCAGGACAGGCGGAACCTACGAGCAGTACTTC. Encoded protein: CASRTGGTYEQYF. The complete variable domain, with remaining parts taken from reference TRBV2 and TRBJ2-7, reads EPEVTQTPSHQVTQMGQEVILRCVPISNHLYFYWYRQILGQKVEFLVSFYNNEISEKSEIFDDQFSVERPDGSNFTLKIRSTKLEDSAMYFCASRTGGTYEQYFGPGTRLTVT.